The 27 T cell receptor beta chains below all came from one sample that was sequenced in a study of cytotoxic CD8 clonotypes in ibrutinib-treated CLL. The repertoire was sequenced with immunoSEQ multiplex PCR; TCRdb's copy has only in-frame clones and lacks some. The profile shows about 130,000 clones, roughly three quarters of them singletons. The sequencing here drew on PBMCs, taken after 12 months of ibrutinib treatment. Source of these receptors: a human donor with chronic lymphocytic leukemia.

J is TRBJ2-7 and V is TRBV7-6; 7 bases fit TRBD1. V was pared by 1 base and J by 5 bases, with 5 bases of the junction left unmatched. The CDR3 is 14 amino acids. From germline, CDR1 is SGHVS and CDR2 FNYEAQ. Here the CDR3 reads CASSLDPGGNEQYF. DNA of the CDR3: TGTGCCAGCAGCTTAGACCCAGGGGGAAACGAGCAGTACTTC.

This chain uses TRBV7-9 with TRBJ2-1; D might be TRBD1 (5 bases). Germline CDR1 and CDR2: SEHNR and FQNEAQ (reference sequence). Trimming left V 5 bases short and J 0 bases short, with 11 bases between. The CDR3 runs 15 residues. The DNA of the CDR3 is TGTGCCAGCAGCCGTACAGGAAGCTCCTACAATGAGCAGTTCTTC. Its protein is CASSRTGSSYNEQFF.

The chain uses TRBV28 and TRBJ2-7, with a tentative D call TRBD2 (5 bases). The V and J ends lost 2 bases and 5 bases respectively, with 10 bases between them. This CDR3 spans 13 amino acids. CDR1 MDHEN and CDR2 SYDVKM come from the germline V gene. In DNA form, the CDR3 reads TGTGCCAGCAGTTTAGCGGGCCATCACGAGCAGTACTTC. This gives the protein CASSLAGHHEQYF.

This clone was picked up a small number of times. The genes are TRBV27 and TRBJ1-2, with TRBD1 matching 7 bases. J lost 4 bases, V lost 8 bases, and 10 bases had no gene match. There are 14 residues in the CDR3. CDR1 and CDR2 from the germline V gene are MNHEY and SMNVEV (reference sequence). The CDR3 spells CASGGQHSIYGYTF. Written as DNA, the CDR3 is TGTGCCAGCGGGGGACAGCACTCCATCTATGGCTACACCTTC.

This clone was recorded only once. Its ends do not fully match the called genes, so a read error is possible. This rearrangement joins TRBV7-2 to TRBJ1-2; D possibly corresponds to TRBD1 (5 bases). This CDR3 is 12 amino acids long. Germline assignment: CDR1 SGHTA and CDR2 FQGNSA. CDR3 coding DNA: TGTGCCAGCAGCCCCGACCGGGGACCCGGGGCCTTC. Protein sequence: CASSPDRGPGAF.

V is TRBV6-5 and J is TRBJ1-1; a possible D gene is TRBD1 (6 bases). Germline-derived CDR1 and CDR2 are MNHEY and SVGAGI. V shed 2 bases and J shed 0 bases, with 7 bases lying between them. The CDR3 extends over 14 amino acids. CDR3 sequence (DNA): TGTGCCAGCAGTTACAGACAGGTGAACACTGAAGCTTTCTTT. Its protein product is CASSYRQVNTEAFF.

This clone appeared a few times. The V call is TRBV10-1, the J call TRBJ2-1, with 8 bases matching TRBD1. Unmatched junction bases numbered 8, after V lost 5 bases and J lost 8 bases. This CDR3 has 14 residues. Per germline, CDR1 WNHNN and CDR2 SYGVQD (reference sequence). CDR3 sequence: CASSRTGLVDEQFF. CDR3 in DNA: TGCGCCAGCAGTAGGACAGGGCTCGTCGATGAGCAGTTCTTC.

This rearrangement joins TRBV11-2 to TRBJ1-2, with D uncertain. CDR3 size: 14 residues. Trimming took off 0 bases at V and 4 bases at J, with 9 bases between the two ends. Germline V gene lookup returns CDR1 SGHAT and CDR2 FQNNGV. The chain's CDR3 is CASSLESGPYGYTF. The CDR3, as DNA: TGTGCCAGCAGCTTAGAGTCCGGGCCCTATGGCTACACCTTC.

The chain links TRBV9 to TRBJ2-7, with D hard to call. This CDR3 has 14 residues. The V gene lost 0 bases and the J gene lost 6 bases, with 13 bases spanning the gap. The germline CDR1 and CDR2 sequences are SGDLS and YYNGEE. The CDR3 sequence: CASSVELVSSEQYF. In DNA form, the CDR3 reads TGTGCCAGCAGCGTAGAGCTAGTAAGTTCCGAGCAGTACTTC.

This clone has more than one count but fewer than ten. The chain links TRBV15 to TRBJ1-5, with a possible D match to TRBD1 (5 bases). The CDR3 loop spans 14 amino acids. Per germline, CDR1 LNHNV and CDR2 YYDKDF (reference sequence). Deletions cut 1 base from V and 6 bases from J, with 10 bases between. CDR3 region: CATSRAGVPQPQHF. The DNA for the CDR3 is TGTGCCACCAGCAGAGCGGGGGTGCCTCAGCCCCAGCATTTT.

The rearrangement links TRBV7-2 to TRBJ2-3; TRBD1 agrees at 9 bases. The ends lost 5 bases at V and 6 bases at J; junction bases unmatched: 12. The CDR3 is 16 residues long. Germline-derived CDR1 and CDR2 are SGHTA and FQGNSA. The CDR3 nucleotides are TGTGCCAGCAGCCAACAATATGGGACAGGGTTGGATACGCAGTATTTT. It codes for CASSQQYGTGLDTQYF.

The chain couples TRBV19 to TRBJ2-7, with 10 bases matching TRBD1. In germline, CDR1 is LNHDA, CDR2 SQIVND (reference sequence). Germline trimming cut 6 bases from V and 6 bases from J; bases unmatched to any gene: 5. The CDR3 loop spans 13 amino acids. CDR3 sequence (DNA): TGTGCCAGTAGCACCGGGACAGGGGTCGAGCAGTACTTC. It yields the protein CASSTGTGVEQYF.

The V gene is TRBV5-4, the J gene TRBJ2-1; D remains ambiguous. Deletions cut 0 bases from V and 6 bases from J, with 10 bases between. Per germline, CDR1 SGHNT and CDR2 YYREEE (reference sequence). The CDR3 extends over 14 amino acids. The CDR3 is CASSLAGGSNEQFF. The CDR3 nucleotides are TGTGCCAGCAGCTTGGCGGGCGGTAGCAATGAGCAGTTCTTC.

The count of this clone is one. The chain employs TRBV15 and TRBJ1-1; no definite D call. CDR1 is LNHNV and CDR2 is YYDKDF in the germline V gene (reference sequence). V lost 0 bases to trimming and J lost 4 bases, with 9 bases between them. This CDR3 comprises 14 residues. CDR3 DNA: TGTGCCACCAGCAGAGATAAAATGGCCACTGAAGCTTTCTTT. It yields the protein CATSRDKMATEAFF.

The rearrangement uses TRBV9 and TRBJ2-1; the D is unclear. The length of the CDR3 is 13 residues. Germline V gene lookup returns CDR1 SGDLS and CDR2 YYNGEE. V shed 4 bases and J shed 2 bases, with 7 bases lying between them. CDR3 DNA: TGTGCCAGCAGCCCCAGGACCTACAATGAGCAGTTCTTC. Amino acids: CASSPRTYNEQFF.

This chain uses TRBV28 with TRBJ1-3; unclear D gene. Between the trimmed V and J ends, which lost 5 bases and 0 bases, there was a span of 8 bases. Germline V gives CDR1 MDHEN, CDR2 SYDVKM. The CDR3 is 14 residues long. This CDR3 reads CASSLESSGNTIYF. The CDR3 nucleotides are TGTGCCAGCAGTCTGGAGAGCTCTGGAAACACCATATATTTT.

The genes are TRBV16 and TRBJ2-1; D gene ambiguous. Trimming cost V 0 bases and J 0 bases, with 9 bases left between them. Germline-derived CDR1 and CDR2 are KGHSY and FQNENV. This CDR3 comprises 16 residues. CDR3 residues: CASSQSSRSSYNEQFF. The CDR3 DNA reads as TGTGCCAGCAGCCAATCGTCCCGGAGCTCCTACAATGAGCAGTTCTTC. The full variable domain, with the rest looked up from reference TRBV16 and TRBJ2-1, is GEEVAQTPKHLVRGEGQKAKLYCAPIKGHSYVFWYQQVLKNEFKFLISFQNENVFDETGMPKERFSAKCLPNSPCSLEIQATKLEDSAVYFCASSQSSRSSYNEQFFGPGTRLTVL.

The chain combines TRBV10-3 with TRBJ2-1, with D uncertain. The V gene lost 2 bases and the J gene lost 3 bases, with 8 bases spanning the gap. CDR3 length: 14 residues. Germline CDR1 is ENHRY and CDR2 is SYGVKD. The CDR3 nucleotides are TGTGCCATCAGTGAGCTGGCTAACTACAATGAGCAGTTCTTC. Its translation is CAISELANYNEQFF.

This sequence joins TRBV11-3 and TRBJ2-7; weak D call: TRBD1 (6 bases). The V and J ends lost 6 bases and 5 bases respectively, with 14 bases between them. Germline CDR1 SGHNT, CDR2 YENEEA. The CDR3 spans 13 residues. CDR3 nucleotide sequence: TGTGCCAGCAGACCCACAGGGAGCGACGAGCAGTACTTC. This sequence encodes CASRPTGSDEQYF.

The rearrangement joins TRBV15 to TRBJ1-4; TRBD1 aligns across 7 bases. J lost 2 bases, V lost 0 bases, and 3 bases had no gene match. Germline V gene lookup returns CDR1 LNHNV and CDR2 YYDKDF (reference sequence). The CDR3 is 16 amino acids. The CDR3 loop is CATSRDRQGTNEKLFF. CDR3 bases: TGTGCCACCAGCAGAGATCGACAGGGTACTAATGAAAAACTGTTTTTT. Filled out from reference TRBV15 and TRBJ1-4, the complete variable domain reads DAMVIQNPRYQVTQFGKPVTLSCSQTLNHNVMYWYQQKSSQAPKLLFHYYDKDFNNEADTPDNFQSRRPNTSFCFLDIRSPGLGDTAMYLCATSRDRQGTNEKLFFGSGTQLSVL.

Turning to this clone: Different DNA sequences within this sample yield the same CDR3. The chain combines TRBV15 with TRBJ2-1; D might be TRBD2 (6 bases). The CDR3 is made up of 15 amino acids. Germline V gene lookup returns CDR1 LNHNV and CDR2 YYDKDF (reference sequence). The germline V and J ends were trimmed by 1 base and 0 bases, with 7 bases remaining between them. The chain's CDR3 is CATSRGRDSYNEQFF. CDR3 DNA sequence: TGTGCCACCAGCAGAGGGCGGGACTCCTACAATGAGCAGTTCTTC.

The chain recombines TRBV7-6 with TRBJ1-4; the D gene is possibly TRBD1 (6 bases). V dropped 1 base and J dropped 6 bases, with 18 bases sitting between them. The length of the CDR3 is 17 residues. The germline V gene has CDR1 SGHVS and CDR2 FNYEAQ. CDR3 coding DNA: TGTGCCAGCAGCTTAGGCGAGGGGGGACTGGGGTATGAAAAACTGTTTTTT. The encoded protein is CASSLGEGGLGYEKLFF.

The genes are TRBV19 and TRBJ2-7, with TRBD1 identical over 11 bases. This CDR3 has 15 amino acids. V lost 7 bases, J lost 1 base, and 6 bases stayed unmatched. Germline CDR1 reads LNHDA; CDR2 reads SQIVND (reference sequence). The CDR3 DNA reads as TGTGCCAGTACAGCGGGACAGGGGGATTCCTACGAGCAGTACTTC. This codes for CASTAGQGDSYEQYF.

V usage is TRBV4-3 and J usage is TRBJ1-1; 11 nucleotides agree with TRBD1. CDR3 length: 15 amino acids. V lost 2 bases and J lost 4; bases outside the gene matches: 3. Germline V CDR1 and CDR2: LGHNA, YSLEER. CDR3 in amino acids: CASSQMGQGVTEAFF. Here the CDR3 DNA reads TGCGCCAGCAGCCAAATGGGACAGGGGGTCACTGAAGCTTTCTTT.

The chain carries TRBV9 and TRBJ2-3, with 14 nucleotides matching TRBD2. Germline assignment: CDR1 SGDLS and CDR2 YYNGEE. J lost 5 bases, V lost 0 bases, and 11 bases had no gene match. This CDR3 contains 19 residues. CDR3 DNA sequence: TGTGCCAGCAGCGTAGCTACAGGGGGACTAGCGGGAGTCGGAGATACGCAGTATTTT. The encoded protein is CASSVATGGLAGVGDTQYF.

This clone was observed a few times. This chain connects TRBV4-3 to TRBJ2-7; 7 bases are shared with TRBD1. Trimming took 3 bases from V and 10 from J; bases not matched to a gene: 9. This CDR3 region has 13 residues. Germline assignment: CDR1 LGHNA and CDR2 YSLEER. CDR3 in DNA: TGCGCCAGCAGCCAGGAGACAGGGATCCTCCAGTACTTC. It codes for CASSQETGILQYF.

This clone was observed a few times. In nucleotides, the CDR3 is TGTGCCAGCAGCCAGGGACTGGTAGGCGAGCAGTACTTC. As protein: CASSQGLVGEQYF. This chain joins TRBV28 and TRBJ2-7; TRBD2 might be the D (6 bases). Trimming removed 6 bases at V and 6 bases at J, with 15 bases between. Germline-derived CDR1 and CDR2 are MDHEN and SYDVKM. The CDR3 has 13 amino acids.